One sample yielded the 24 T cell receptor beta chains listed below, sequenced in a study of T cells after yellow fever vaccination. Each CDR3 protein is one row after TCRdb ran MiXCR on the 5' RACE reads. The table includes a few hundred thousand distinct CDR3 sequences, roughly 3.7% detected once. The sample in question was PBMCs, obtained 15 days after the yellow fever booster vaccination. These receptors all stem from a man aged 18-30 years who received the YFV17D yellow fever vaccine.

This clonotype was recorded many times. The chain recombines TRBV20-1 with TRBJ2-3; D is unresolved. Germline assignment: CDR1 DFQATT and CDR2 SNEGSKA (reference sequence). Trimming took 5 bases from V and 6 from J, leaving 15 bases between them. The CDR3 runs 13 residues. CDR3 residues: CSAGVRVTDTQYF. CDR3 sequence (DNA): TGCAGTGCTGGGGTGAGAGTTACGGATACGCAGTATTTT.

This clonotype occurred many times. The genes are TRBV4-1 and TRBJ1-1, with 8 nucleotides matching TRBD1. J lost 5 bases, V lost 1 base, and 3 bases had no gene match. This CDR3 region has 14 residues. The germline gives CDR1 MGHRA, CDR2 YSYEKL. The CDR3 DNA sequence: TGCGCCAGCAGCCAAGGGACAGGGCTAACTGAAGCTTTCTTT. Amino acids: CASSQGTGLTEAFF.

The sample holds many counts of this clonotype. The chain combines TRBV7-2 with TRBJ1-5; no definite D call. The V gene's germline CDR1 is SGHTA and CDR2 FQGNSA. This CDR3 contains 15 residues. The ends were cut back, 5 bases at V and 6 bases at J, with 17 bases in the middle. As DNA, the CDR3 is TGTGCCAGCAGCGCGCATTGGGGAGAGAGTCAGCCCCAGCATTTT. Residues: CASSAHWGESQPQHF.

The sample holds many counts of this clonotype. The V and J genes are TRBV7-8 and TRBJ2-7; the match to TRBD2 covers 11 bases. The germline V gene encodes CDR1 SGHVS and CDR2 FQNEAQ. The CDR3 totals 14 residues. The junction had 4 bases not matched to a gene; V was cut back by 6 bases and J by 3 bases. CDR3 sequence reads: CASSPSGGFYEQYF. For the CDR3, the DNA is TGTGCCAGCAGTCCTAGCGGGGGGTTCTACGAGCAGTACTTC.

J is TRBJ1-5 and V is TRBV7-8, with a weak D call TRBD1 (5 bases). The germline V and J ends were trimmed by 1 base and 11 bases, with 18 bases remaining between them. This CDR3 contains 15 residues. The germline V gene has CDR1 SGHVS and CDR2 FQNEAQ. The CDR3 region has the DNA TGTGCCAGCAGCTTAGGACAGCGACTCGGGGGGGCCCAGCATTTT. This encodes CASSLGQRLGGAQHF.

This clonotype has a handful of counts. The CDR3 nucleotides are TGCAGTGCTCGCCGAACTTGGGGCACCGGGGAGCTGTTTTTT. This gives the protein CSARRTWGTGELFF. This chain joins TRBV20-1 and TRBJ2-2; D unclear. Germline CDR1 reads DFQATT; CDR2 reads SNEGSKA (reference sequence). V was shortened by 5 bases and J by 4 bases, with 14 bases between the two germline ends. The CDR3 is made up of 14 amino acids.

In this sample, this clonotype turned up many times. V and J are TRBV7-8 and TRBJ1-1; D gene uncertain. The CDR3 loop spans 14 amino acids. Trimming removed 5 bases from V and 1 base from J, with 11 bases in between. CDR1 and CDR2 (germline): SGHVS, FQNEAQ. CDR3 DNA: TGTGCCAGCAGCCCACTTCGGGGGAACACTGAAGCTTTCTTT. Translated, it gives CASSPLRGNTEAFF.

This clonotype has ten or more counts. The chain joins TRBV9 to TRBJ2-5; D gene unclear. This CDR3 has 15 residues. V lost 1 base and J 2 bases, leaving 12 bases between the germline ends. Per germline, CDR1 SGDLS and CDR2 YYNGEE. CDR3 amino acids: CASSVRPGRQETQYF. The CDR3 DNA reads as TGTGCCAGCAGCGTAAGGCCGGGTAGGCAAGAGACCCAGTACTTC.

This clonotype was seen many times. The genes are TRBV6-2 or TRBV6-3 and TRBJ2-7, with TRBD1 matching over 10 bases. This CDR3 is built from 14 residues. Trimming took 7 bases from V and 3 from J; bases not matched to a gene: 6. Per germline, CDR1 MNHEY and CDR2 SVGEGT. The CDR3 nucleotides are TGTGCCAGCATCCCCGGGACAGGGGACTACGAGCAGTACTTC. Protein product: CASIPGTGDYEQYF.

As for this clonotype: A single base separates this from a much larger clone, so it may be a read error. DNA for the CDR3: TGCGCCAGCACCACTCGAGCCTCCGCCGGGGAGCTGTTTTTT. This sequence encodes CASTTRASAGELFF. The rearrangement uses TRBV5-1 and TRBJ2-2; D is uncertain. CDR1 SGHRS and CDR2 YFSETQ come from the germline V gene. V was cut by 6 bases and J by 6 bases, with 15 bases left in between. CDR3 length equals 14 residues.

CDR3 loop: CASSPTPQDRVGGYTF. CDR3 nucleotides: TGTGCCAGCAGCCCTACCCCCCAGGACAGGGTAGGGGGCTACACCTTC. V and J are TRBV5-6 and TRBJ1-2; TRBD1 matches at 8 bases. J was trimmed by 8 bases and V by 4 bases; bases with no gene match: 16. This CDR3 has 16 residues. Per germline, CDR1 SGHDT and CDR2 YYEEEE. The entire variable domain, with the rest obtained from reference TRBV5-6 and TRBJ1-2, is as follows: DAGVTQSPTHLIKTRGQQVTLRCSPKSGHDTVSWYQQALGQGPQFIFQYYEEEERQRGNFPDRFSGHQFPNYSSELNVNALLLGDSALYLCASSPTPQDRVGGYTFGSGTRLTVV.

In this sample, this clonotype turned up many times. Here the CDR3 reads CASSQLGGVTDTQYF. The CDR3 DNA reads as TGTGCCAGCAGCCAACTGGGTGGGGTGACAGATACGCAGTATTTT. V usage is TRBV14 and J usage is TRBJ2-3; D is unresolved. Trimming stripped 2 bases from V and 3 bases from J, with 12 bases between. The CDR3 covers 15 residues. The germline gives CDR1 SGHDN, CDR2 FVKESK.

This clonotype was recorded at least ten times. The chain combines TRBV20-1 with TRBJ2-1, with TRBD1 matching over 7 bases. This CDR3 spans 14 amino acids. CDR1 and CDR2 (germline): DFQATT, SNEGSKA (reference sequence). The ends lost 1 base at V and 5 bases at J; junction bases unmatched: 5. CDR3 DNA: TGCAGTGCTAGAGTTTCGGGACAGAACAATGAGCAGTTCTTC. This codes for CSARVSGQNNEQFF.

In its sample, this clonotype was seen many times. The chain links TRBV4-1 to TRBJ1-6, with unresolved D. V lost 1 base, J lost 3 bases, and 13 bases lay in between. Germline CDR1 and CDR2: MGHRA and YSYEKL. This CDR3 spans 17 amino acids. CDR3 sequence (DNA): TGCGCCAGCAGCCAAGCCAGGAGGTTCGGCTATAATTCACCCCTCCACTTT. Translation gives CASSQARRFGYNSPLHF.

The sample holds many counts of this clonotype. CDR3 bases: TGTGCCAGTAGTACAACAGTCGGAGATACGCAGTATTTT. Translating gives CASSTTVGDTQYF. The rearrangement joins TRBV19 to TRBJ2-3; D not certain. The CDR3 extends over 13 amino acids. Germline V gene sequence: CDR1 LNHDA, CDR2 SQIVND (reference sequence). V was pared by 4 bases and J by 5 bases, with 10 bases between.

This clonotype was observed at least ten times. The chain recombines TRBV27 with TRBJ2-2; 13 nucleotides line up with TRBD2. Germline-derived CDR1 and CDR2 are MNHEY and SMNVEV (reference sequence). The CDR3 loop spans 15 amino acids. V gave up 5 bases and J gave up 9 bases; unmatched junction bases: 6. Here the CDR3 reads CASSPRTSGGWELFF. The CDR3, as DNA: TGTGCCAGCAGTCCCAGGACTAGCGGGGGTTGGGAGCTGTTTTTT.

This clonotype was recorded at least ten times. This chain links TRBV7-3 with TRBJ2-2; D is ambiguous. The CDR3 length is 16 residues. The germline CDR1 and CDR2 sequences are SGHTA and FQGTGA. V was cut by 5 bases and J by 0 bases, with 13 bases left in between. The CDR3 bases are TGTGCCAGCAGCCCCTTATCCAGTTCGAACACCGGGGAGCTGTTTTTT. It yields the protein CASSPLSSSNTGELFF.

This clonotype came up many times. V and J are TRBV3-1 and TRBJ2-1, with a possible D match to TRBD1 (5 bases). CDR1 is LGHDT, CDR2 YNNKEL, per germline (reference sequence). The CDR3 consists of 13 residues. Trimming took off 1 base at V and 9 bases at J, with 10 bases between the two ends. The CDR3 sequence: CASSQGTQGEQFF. The CDR3, as DNA: TGTGCCAGCAGCCAAGGTACTCAGGGTGAGCAGTTCTTC.

This clonotype was recorded many times. The chain combines TRBV5-5 with TRBJ1-2, with 7 bases identical to TRBD1. CDR1 and CDR2 (germline): SGHKS, YYEKEE (reference sequence). Losses at the gene ends were 0 bases for V and 4 bases for J; bases not matched to a gene: 6. The CDR3 sequence is 15 residues long. The CDR3 here is CASSLDRGGFYGYTF. CDR3 nucleotide sequence: TGTGCCAGCAGCTTGGACAGGGGAGGGTTCTATGGCTACACCTTC.

A note on this clonotype: A much larger clone sits a single nucleotide away, making a read error possible. V usage is TRBV11-2 and J usage is TRBJ2-3; D uncertain. This CDR3 contains 10 residues. Germline V gives CDR1 SGHAT, CDR2 FQNNGV. The CDR3: CGTESDTQYF. The CDR3, as DNA: TGTGGCACCGAGTCAGATACGCAGTATTTT.

This clonotype was seen repeatedly, ten times or more. The chain couples TRBV7-8 to TRBJ2-1; 9 nucleotides align to TRBD1. The CDR3 loop spans 15 amino acids. Trimming removed 1 base from V and 7 bases from J; junction bases left unmatched: 5. Germline CDR1 and CDR2: SGHVS and FQNEAQ. As DNA, the CDR3 is TGTGCCAGCAGCTTAGGGCTGGGGACAGGGAATGAGCAGTTCTTC. It translates to CASSLGLGTGNEQFF.

This clonotype was seen ten or more times. V usage is TRBV20-1 and J usage is TRBJ1-5; no firm D call. The CDR3 runs to 13 residues. Trimming took 1 base from V and 3 from J, leaving 7 bases between them. From germline, CDR1 is DFQATT and CDR2 SNEGSKA (reference sequence). CDR3 DNA: TGCAGTGCTAGAGCAGAGTACAATCAGCCCCAGCATTTT. Translating gives CSARAEYNQPQHF.

This clonotype was recorded at least ten times. The rearrangement joins TRBV30 to TRBJ2-1; 10 bases map to TRBD2. The germline V gene has CDR1 GTSNPN and CDR2 SVGIG (reference sequence). V lost 2 bases to trimming and J lost 4 bases; unmatched junction nucleotides: 11. This CDR3 is built from 17 residues. Here the CDR3 reads CAWSPTRGSGGYNEQFF. The DNA for the CDR3 is TGTGCCTGGAGTCCGACTCGTGGTAGCGGGGGGTACAATGAGCAGTTCTTC.

This clonotype was seen at least ten times. V gene TRBV12-3 or TRBV12-4 combines with J gene TRBJ1-2, with D tentatively TRBD1 (6 bases). The CDR3 sequence is 13 residues long. V was cut by 5 bases and J by 6 bases, with 13 bases left in between. The CDR3 coding sequence is TGTGCCAGCAGTCACAGGGTGGGTCATGGCTACACCTTC. Translating it yields CASSHRVGHGYTF.